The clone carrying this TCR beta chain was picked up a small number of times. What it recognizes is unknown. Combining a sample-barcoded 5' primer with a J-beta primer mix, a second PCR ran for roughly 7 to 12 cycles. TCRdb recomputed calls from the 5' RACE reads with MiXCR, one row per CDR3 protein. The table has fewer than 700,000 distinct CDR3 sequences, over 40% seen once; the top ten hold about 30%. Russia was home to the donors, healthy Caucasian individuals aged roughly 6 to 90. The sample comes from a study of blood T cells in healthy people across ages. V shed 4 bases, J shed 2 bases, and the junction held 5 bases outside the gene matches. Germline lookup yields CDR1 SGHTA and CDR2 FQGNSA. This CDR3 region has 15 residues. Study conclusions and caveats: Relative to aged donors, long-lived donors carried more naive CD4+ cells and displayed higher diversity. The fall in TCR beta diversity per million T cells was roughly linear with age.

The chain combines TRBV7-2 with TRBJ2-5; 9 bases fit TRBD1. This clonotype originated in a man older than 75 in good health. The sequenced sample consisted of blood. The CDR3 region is CASSSNRGLQETQYF. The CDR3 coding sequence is TGTGCCAGCAGCTCGAACAGGGGGCTGCAAGAGACCCAGTACTTC.